The 19 T cell receptor beta chains reported below all come from one sample, sequenced in a study of Ad26.COV2.S vaccination and SARS-CoV-2 variants. The method was immunoSEQ multiplex PCR; TCRdb's version includes in-frame clones alone and lacks a portion of them. The table records roughly 400,000 clones, 92% of them present only once. Stated treatment: roughly 19 received Ad26.COV2.S at low or high dose, single or two shots; about 5 received placebo; per-sample allocation not given. Repertoires come from day 63 after the first vaccine or placebo injection. The sample here was peripheral blood, taken in a trial of Ad26.COV2.S vaccine versus placebo. The receptor set was obtained from a person between 18 and 65 years old who received the Ad26.COV2.S COVID-19 vaccine or a placebo.

The chain is built from TRBV7-9 and TRBJ2-1; D is uncertain. The germline V and J ends were trimmed by 1 base and 8 bases, with 15 bases remaining between them. The CDR3 loop spans 15 amino acids. The germline gives CDR1 SEHNR, CDR2 FQNEAQ (reference sequence). This CDR3 reads CASSLGVSTSDEQFF. The CDR3, as DNA: TGTGCCAGCAGCTTAGGGGTTAGTACGTCGGATGAGCAGTTCTTC.

The chain uses TRBV28 and TRBJ1-1; tentatively, D is TRBD1 (5 bases). The CDR3 consists of 14 residues. The V and J ends lost 2 bases and 4 bases respectively, with 11 bases between them. Germline CDR1 reads MDHEN; CDR2 reads SYDVKM. The CDR3: CASSLGGLITEAFF. The CDR3 DNA follows: TGTGCCAGCAGTTTAGGGGGTTTGATCACTGAAGCTTTCTTT. The full variable domain, rest sourced from reference TRBV28 and TRBJ1-1, is DVKVTQSSRYLVKRTGEKVFLECVQDMDHENMFWYRQDPGLGLRLIYFSYDVKMKEKGDIPEGYSVSREKKERFSLILESASTNQTSMYLCASSLGGLITEAFFGQGTRLTVV.

This clone was seen a single time. The V and J genes are TRBV18 and TRBJ1-3; no reliable D call. The germline V and J ends were trimmed by 2 bases and 0 bases, with 11 bases remaining between them. The CDR3 spans 16 residues. Germline CDR1 reads KGHSH; CDR2 reads LQKENI. The CDR3 nucleotides read TGTGCCAGCTCACCAAGGACGGCAACCTCTGGAAACACCATATATTTT. Its translation: CASSPRTATSGNTIYF. The complete variable domain, with remaining parts taken from reference TRBV18 and TRBJ1-3, reads NAGVMQNPRHLVRRRGQEARLRCSPMKGHSHVYWYRQLPEEGLKFMVYLQKENIIDESGMPKERFSAEFPKEGPSILRIQQVVRGDSAAYFCASSPRTATSGNTIYFGEGSWLTVV.

The V call is TRBV27, the J call TRBJ2-1; 8 bases agree with TRBD2. From germline, CDR1 is MNHEY and CDR2 SMNVEV (reference sequence). This CDR3 comprises 15 residues. V trimming: 9 bases; J trimming: 3 bases; junction bases outside the gene matches: 10. The CDR3 is CASYPTGGRYNEQFF. The CDR3 DNA sequence: TGTGCCAGTTATCCCACGGGGGGGCGCTACAATGAGCAGTTCTTC.

The gene calls are TRBV10-2 and TRBJ1-5; tentatively, D is TRBD1 (6 bases). The ends were cut back, 4 bases at V and 3 bases at J, with 10 bases in the middle. CDR3 size: 14 residues. Per the germline V gene, CDR1 is WSHSY and CDR2 is SAAADI. The CDR3 here is CASSVNRANQPQHF. The CDR3 DNA is TGCGCCAGCAGTGTAAACAGGGCCAATCAGCCCCAGCATTTT.

This chain links TRBV6-5 with TRBJ1-1; weak D call: TRBD1 (6 bases). The V gene's germline CDR1 is MNHEY and CDR2 SVGAGI. The CDR3 loop spans 14 amino acids. Trimming took off 6 bases at V and 3 bases at J, with 14 bases between the two ends. For the CDR3, the DNA is TGTGCCAGCAGCCTCAGGGGTTGGGACACTGAAGCTTTCTTT. Translation gives CASSLRGWDTEAFF.

The rearrangement links TRBV6-1 to TRBJ2-1; no reliable D call. CDR3 length: 11 amino acids. V lost 1 base to trimming and J lost 9 bases, with 4 bases between them. The germline gives CDR1 MNHNS, CDR2 SASEGT. The CDR3 reads CASSEEFEQFF. The CDR3 nucleotides read TGTGCCAGCAGTGAAGAGTTTGAGCAGTTCTTC.

This sequence joins TRBV10-1 and TRBJ1-1; D ambiguous. V was shortened by 1 base and J by 4 bases, with 7 bases between the two germline ends. Germline values: CDR1 WNHNN, CDR2 SYGVQD (reference sequence). This CDR3 contains 13 residues. In DNA form, the CDR3 reads TGCGCCAGCAGTGAGTACGGGATCACTGAAGCTTTCTTT. Amino acids: CASSEYGITEAFF.

V is TRBV11-2 and J is TRBJ1-2; D possibly corresponds to TRBD1 (5 bases). CDR1 is SGHAT and CDR2 is FQNNGV in the germline V gene. Trimming left V 5 bases short and J 12 bases short, with 16 bases between. The CDR3 runs to 12 residues. CDR3 sequence reads: CASSPLTQGDTF. In nucleotides, the CDR3 is TGTGCCAGCAGCCCACTCACCCAGGGAGACACCTTC.

The V call is TRBV6-5, the J call TRBJ2-7, with 15 bases aligning to TRBD2. Germline CDR1 is MNHEY and CDR2 is SVGAGI. CDR3 length equals 16 residues. V gave up 4 bases and J gave up 5 bases; unmatched junction bases: 6. Here the CDR3 reads CASSSGLAGGANEQYF. CDR3 sequence (DNA): TGTGCCAGCAGTTCCGGACTAGCGGGGGGGGCCAACGAGCAGTACTTC.

This chain joins TRBV20-1 and TRBJ2-5; tentatively, D is TRBD1 (6 bases). Germline assignment: CDR1 DFQATT and CDR2 SNEGSKA (reference sequence). V was cut by 7 bases and J by 5 bases, with 11 bases left in between. This CDR3 contains 11 residues. CDR3 in DNA: TGCAGTGGGGGGCCAGGGGAGACCCAGTACTTC. Translating gives CSGGPGETQYF.

This rearrangement joins TRBV19 to TRBJ1-1; D call uncertain. Trimming took off 5 bases at V and 6 bases at J, with 13 bases between the two ends. CDR1 and CDR2 (germline): LNHDA, SQIVND (reference sequence). CDR3 length equals 13 residues. The DNA of the CDR3 is TGTGCCAGTAGTTTCGTTGATGGCTCTGAAGCTTTCTTT. It yields the protein CASSFVDGSEAFF.

The V call is TRBV19, the J call TRBJ1-2, with 7 positions matching TRBD1. V trimming: 2 bases; J trimming: 8 bases; junction bases outside the gene matches: 5. The CDR3 loop spans 13 amino acids. In germline, CDR1 is LNHDA, CDR2 SQIVND (reference sequence). CDR3 coding DNA: TGTGCCAGTAGTATACTGCAGGGGGAAGGCTACACCTTC. This codes for CASSILQGEGYTF.

In its sample, this clone was seen once. The chain joins TRBV2 to TRBJ1-3; possibly TRBD1 for D (6 bases). V shed 7 bases and J shed 1 base, with 14 bases lying between them. Germline V CDR1 and CDR2: SNHLY, FYNNEI. This CDR3 contains 15 residues. In nucleotides, the CDR3 is TGTGCCAGCACGGGGGGGGCCCGTTCTGGAAACACCATATATTTT. Encoded protein: CASTGGARSGNTIYF.

The rearrangement uses TRBV5-4 and TRBJ1-6, with 11 bases matching TRBD1. V dropped 4 bases and J dropped 6; count of bases not matched to a gene: 12. The CDR3 totals 18 residues. Germline loops: CDR1 SGHNT, CDR2 YYREEE (reference sequence). The CDR3 is CASSEEGQGVVANSPLHF. CDR3 nucleotide sequence: TGTGCCAGCAGCGAGGAGGGACAGGGGGTAGTAGCTAATTCACCCCTCCACTTT.

The chain recombines TRBV11-3 with TRBJ2-3; TRBD2 matches 12 bases. V shed 0 bases and J 4 bases; nucleotides not matched to a gene: 5. The CDR3 has 17 residues. Germline loops: CDR1 SGHNT, CDR2 YENEEA. CDR3 region: CASSLDWTSGKADTQYF. The CDR3 nucleotides are TGTGCCAGCAGCTTAGATTGGACTAGCGGGAAAGCAGATACGCAGTATTTT.

The chain is built from TRBV6-6 and TRBJ1-1, with a tentative D call TRBD1 (5 bases). This CDR3 is built from 13 residues. Germline V lookup: CDR1 MNHNY, CDR2 SVGAGI (reference sequence). Trimming stripped 7 bases from V and 4 bases from J, with 13 bases between. For the CDR3, the DNA is TGTGCCAGCATACGAGGGCAGGGCACTGAAGCTTTCTTT. Protein product: CASIRGQGTEAFF.

V usage is TRBV27 and J usage is TRBJ2-3, with TRBD2 identical over 10 bases. The CDR3 totals 13 residues. Trimming cost V 6 bases and J 5 bases; bases outside gene matches: 2. CDR1 MNHEY and CDR2 SMNVEV come from the germline V gene (reference sequence). CDR3 loop: CASRIAGGDTQYF. The DNA of the CDR3 is TGTGCCAGCAGAATAGCGGGGGGAGATACGCAGTATTTT.

The J gene is TRBJ1-2, the V gene TRBV29-1; no definite D call. Germline V gene sequence: CDR1 SQVTM, CDR2 ANQGSEA. V was trimmed by 6 bases and J by 1 base, leaving 18 bases between them. The CDR3 spans 15 residues. The CDR3 sequence is CSVDPVGRFNYGYTF. CDR3 DNA sequence: TGCAGCGTCGACCCGGTGGGGAGATTTAACTATGGCTACACCTTC.